The 29 T cell receptor beta chains presented below share a single source sample, sequenced in a study of blood T cell repertoires in COVID-19. The protocol was immunoSEQ multiplex PCR, while the TCRdb copy is restricted to in-frame clones and leaves out a portion. The sample includes some 170,000 clones, roughly 90% seen only once; the top ten take around 17%. The sequencing sample was made of peripheral blood. The receptors were sampled from a man aged 60 to 75 with active or convalescent COVID-19.

The CDR3 here is CASSLGLYTDTQYF. DNA for the CDR3: TGTGCCAGCAGCCTAGGACTTTACACAGATACGCAGTATTTT. This sequence joins TRBV7-6 and TRBJ2-3; D might be TRBD2 (5 bases). CDR3 length: 14 residues. Germline CDR1 SGHVS, CDR2 FNYEAQ. Trimming removed 5 bases from V and 2 bases from J, with 11 bases in between.

The chain joins TRBV5-1 to TRBJ2-7; D remains unclear. Germline V gene data show CDR1 as SGHRS and CDR2 as YFSETQ. Trimming left V 6 bases short and J 6 bases short, with 22 bases between. This CDR3 spans 15 amino acids. The CDR3 here is CASKYLQSNLAEQYF. The CDR3 DNA sequence: TGCGCCAGCAAGTACCTCCAGTCCAACCTGGCCGAGCAGTACTTC.

The gene calls are TRBV5-1 and TRBJ1-1, with D perhaps TRBD1 (6 bases). Per the germline V gene, CDR1 is SGHRS and CDR2 is YFSETQ. The CDR3 has 18 amino acids. Trimming pared 0 bases from V and 0 bases from J, leaving 18 bases between. The CDR3 reads CASSLDPPGQSMNTEAFF. Here the CDR3 DNA reads TGCGCCAGCAGCTTGGACCCCCCTGGACAGAGCATGAACACTGAAGCTTTCTTT.

The chain uses TRBV9 and TRBJ1-2; 7 bases map to TRBD1. V lost 3 bases to trimming and J lost 5 bases; unmatched junction nucleotides: 7. The length of the CDR3 is 14 residues. The germline V gene encodes CDR1 SGDLS and CDR2 YYNGEE. The CDR3 reads CASSASGTAYGYTF. The CDR3, as DNA: TGTGCCAGCAGCGCCTCCGGGACAGCTTATGGCTACACCTTC.

The V gene is TRBV7-2, the J gene TRBJ1-1; TRBD1 is a possible D gene (6 bases). Germline assignment: CDR1 SGHTA and CDR2 FQGNSA. Trimming left V 2 bases short and J 4 bases short, with 14 bases between. CDR3 size: 15 residues. CDR3 residues: CASSLRWGHSTEAFF. The CDR3 DNA follows: TGTGCCAGCAGCTTAAGGTGGGGGCACAGCACTGAAGCTTTCTTT.

The chain employs TRBV19 and TRBJ1-6; perhaps TRBD1 as D (6 bases). Germline V gene lookup returns CDR1 LNHDA and CDR2 SQIVND (reference sequence). This CDR3 region has 17 residues. Between the trimmed V and J ends, which lost 7 bases and 5 bases, there was a span of 21 bases. CDR3 DNA sequence: TGTGCCAGTAAAAAACGTCCGTTGGACAGCGATAATTCACCCCTCCACTTT. Its translation is CASKKRPLDSDNSPLHF.

This chain uses TRBV10-1 with TRBJ2-5; 10 bases align to TRBD2. This CDR3 is 15 amino acids long. V was pared by 2 bases and J by 2 bases, with 2 bases of the junction left unmatched. Germline values: CDR1 WNHNN, CDR2 SYGVQD (reference sequence). CDR3 sequence reads: CASSEASGRQETQYF. For the CDR3, the DNA is TGCGCCAGCAGTGAGGCTAGCGGGAGACAAGAGACCCAGTACTTC.

The chain links TRBV12-3 or TRBV12-4 to TRBJ2-1; 9 bases fit TRBD1. The CDR3 totals 13 residues. Germline trimming cut 7 bases from V and 8 bases from J; bases unmatched to any gene: 6. CDR3 in amino acids: CASNLQGAYEQFF. CDR3 DNA: TGTGCCAGCAACTTACAGGGGGCCTATGAGCAGTTCTTC.

The V call is TRBV12-5, the J call TRBJ1-5; the D gene is possibly TRBD1 (6 bases). The V gene lost 2 bases and the J gene lost 5 bases, with 16 bases spanning the gap. There are 16 residues in the CDR3. Germline-derived CDR1 and CDR2 are LGHNT and FRNRAP. CDR3: CASGLQWTEGHQPQHF. Written as DNA, the CDR3 is TGTGCTAGTGGTTTGCAGTGGACAGAGGGGCATCAGCCCCAGCATTTT.

This clone occurred once. This sequence joins TRBV2 and TRBJ2-7, with TRBD1 identical over 8 bases. The V and J ends lost 4 bases and 1 base, in that order; junction bases with no gene match: 3. Germline V gene sequence: CDR1 SNHLY, CDR2 FYNNEI. This CDR3 region has 14 residues. The CDR3, as DNA: TGTGCCAGCAGTGGGAGGACAGGGTCCTACGAGCAGTACTTC. As protein: CASSGRTGSYEQYF.

The chain links TRBV29-1 to TRBJ1-4; D remains unclear. The V end was cut by 4 bases, the J end by 6 bases, with 9 bases between. The CDR3 is 12 residues long. Germline CDR1 reads SQVTM; CDR2 reads ANQGSEA. The CDR3 region has the DNA TGCAGCGTTGGAGGGTCTGATGAAAAACTGTTTTTT. It is translated as CSVGGSDEKLFF.

V and J are TRBV11-3 and TRBJ1-1, with 9 bases identical to TRBD1. The V and J ends lost 5 bases and 4 bases, in that order; junction bases with no gene match: 8. The length of the CDR3 is 15 residues. The germline CDR1 and CDR2 sequences are SGHNT and YENEEA. For the CDR3, the DNA is TGTGCCAGCAGCCCGGGACAGGGAGTGGTCACTGAAGCTTTCTTT. Amino acids: CASSPGQGVVTEAFF. Variable domain in full (rest from reference TRBV11-3 and TRBJ1-1): EAGVVQSPRYKIIEKKQPVAFWCNPISGHNTLYWYLQNLGQGPELLIRYENEEAVDDSQLPKDRFSAERLKGVDSTLKIQPAELGDSAVYLCASSPGQGVVTEAFFGQGTRLTVV.

V and J are TRBV4-1 and TRBJ1-1; TRBD1 aligns across 8 bases. The CDR3 contains 15 residues. Germline values: CDR1 MGHRA, CDR2 YSYEKL. J gave up 1 base and V 4 bases, and 5 bases lay outside the gene matches. The CDR3 loop reads CASSPFGTGNTEAFF. The CDR3 DNA is TGCGCCAGCAGCCCCTTCGGGACAGGGAACACTGAAGCTTTCTTT.

This chain uses TRBV5-1 with TRBJ1-3, with D possibly TRBD1 on 5 matching bases. The germline gives CDR1 SGHRS, CDR2 YFSETQ. The CDR3 is made up of 15 amino acids. V was shortened by 2 bases and J by 0 bases, with 9 bases between the two germline ends. The CDR3 coding sequence is TGCGCCAGCAGCTTATGGCAGGGCTCTGGAAACACCATATATTTT. This gives the protein CASSLWQGSGNTIYF.

This clone was detected only once. The chain carries TRBV6-5 and TRBJ2-5; 13 positions match TRBD2. V shed 7 bases and J 4 bases; nucleotides not matched to a gene: 6. Per germline, CDR1 MNHEY and CDR2 SVGAGI. The CDR3 is 15 residues long. CDR3 amino acids: CASKTSGGAPETQYF. The CDR3 bases are TGTGCCAGCAAAACTAGCGGGGGGGCCCCAGAGACCCAGTACTTC.

This chain joins TRBV29-1 and TRBJ2-7; TRBD1 matches 8 bases. The CDR3 extends over 13 amino acids. The V and J ends lost 5 bases and 3 bases, in that order; junction bases with no gene match: 6. CDR1 is SQVTM and CDR2 is ANQGSEA in the germline V gene. The CDR3 region is CSVTGQAIYEQYF. CDR3 bases: TGCAGCGTTACGGGACAGGCGATCTACGAGCAGTACTTC.

The chain carries TRBV3-1 (or the pseudogene TRBV3-2) and TRBJ2-7; 11 positions agree with TRBD2. The length of the CDR3 is 15 residues. The V segment lost 1 base and the J segment 4 bases; nucleotides outside the gene matches: 3. CDR1 LGHDT and CDR2 YNNKEL come from the germline V gene (reference sequence). CDR3 nucleotides: TGTGCCAGCAGCCAAGGGACTAGCGGGTTTTACGAGCAGTACTTC. Translating it yields CASSQGTSGFYEQYF.

This clone was seen a single time. The genes are TRBV7-8 and TRBJ1-2; 9 bases align to TRBD1. CDR1 and CDR2 from the germline V gene are SGHVS and FQNEAQ. Unmatched junction bases numbered 6, after V lost 5 bases and J lost 5 bases. This CDR3 spans 14 amino acids. CDR3 in DNA: TGTGCCAGCAGCAAGGGGACAGGGACTTATGGCTACACCTTC. Its translation: CASSKGTGTYGYTF.

The gene calls are TRBV5-6 and TRBJ1-2; the D is unclear. The CDR3 sequence is 13 residues long. Germline loops: CDR1 SGHDT, CDR2 YYEEEE. The V and J ends lost 4 bases and 4 bases respectively, with 11 bases between them. CDR3 DNA: TGTGCCAGCAGCCCCGGGAGAGCCTATGGCTACACCTTC. As protein: CASSPGRAYGYTF.

This chain links TRBV28 with TRBJ1-1; possibly TRBD1 for D (5 bases). Looked up from germline, CDR1 is MDHEN and CDR2 is SYDVKM. This CDR3 is 14 amino acids long. V lost 6 bases to trimming and J lost 1 base, with 12 bases between them. The CDR3 region has the DNA TGTGCCAGCAGCGGCGGGACCAAGAACACTGAAGCTTTCTTT. This translates into CASSGGTKNTEAFF. Complete variable domain (other parts from reference TRBV28 and TRBJ1-1): DVKVTQSSRYLVKRTGEKVFLECVQDMDHENMFWYRQDPGLGLRLIYFSYDVKMKEKGDIPEGYSVSREKKERFSLILESASTNQTSMYLCASSGGTKNTEAFFGQGTRLTVV.

The chain employs TRBV6-4 and TRBJ2-1; TRBD1 matches at 9 bases. V was pared by 10 bases and J by 4 bases, with 8 bases of the junction left unmatched. The CDR3 length is 14 residues. Per germline, CDR1 MRHNA and CDR2 SNTAGT. CDR3 DNA: TGTGCCACCGGGGGACAGGGTGGTTACAATGAGCAGTTCTTC. Encoded protein: CATGGQGGYNEQFF.

This chain joins TRBV2 and TRBJ2-7; D may be TRBD1 (6 bases). The V and J ends lost 5 bases and 4 bases respectively, with 18 bases between them. CDR3 length: 15 amino acids. Germline loops: CDR1 SNHLY, CDR2 FYNNEI. As DNA, the CDR3 is TGTGCCAGCAGTAACCCTGGACAGCCGGAGTACGAGCAGTACTTC. It codes for CASSNPGQPEYEQYF.

In its sample, this clone was seen once. The rearrangement joins TRBV19 to TRBJ1-3; D uncertain. CDR1 is LNHDA, CDR2 SQIVND, per germline (reference sequence). Trimming took off 5 bases at V and 0 bases at J, with 14 bases between the two ends. The CDR3 is 16 residues long. The CDR3 loop reads CASSPRLISSGNTIYF. The CDR3 DNA reads TGTGCCAGTAGTCCCAGACTTATAAGCTCTGGAAACACCATATATTTT.

V gene TRBV5-1 combines with J gene TRBJ2-1; 7 bases fit TRBD1. CDR1 SGHRS and CDR2 YFSETQ come from the germline V gene. Trimming at V came to 7 bases and at J to 4 bases, leaving 14 bases not matched to a gene. The CDR3 consists of 16 residues. The CDR3 sequence: CASQQRTGLAYNEQFF. Here the CDR3 DNA reads TGCGCCAGCCAGCAGCGGACAGGCCTTGCGTACAATGAGCAGTTCTTC.

The chain uses TRBV5-6 and TRBJ1-4, with 7 nucleotides matching TRBD1. The germline CDR1 and CDR2 sequences are SGHDT and YYEEEE. This CDR3 is built from 14 residues. The junction had 4 bases not matched to a gene; V was cut back by 1 base and J by 7 bases. The CDR3 protein is CASSLRGGGEKLFF. CDR3 nucleotides: TGTGCCAGCAGCTTGAGAGGGGGCGGTGAAAAACTGTTTTTT.

V is TRBV9 and J is TRBJ2-3, with D tentatively TRBD1 (6 bases). The CDR3 extends over 15 amino acids. The V gene's germline CDR1 is SGDLS and CDR2 YYNGEE. V gave up 1 base and J gave up 3 bases, with 12 bases separating them. This CDR3 reads CASSVTRGSTDTQYF. Written as DNA, the CDR3 is TGTGCCAGCAGCGTAACCAGGGGATCTACAGATACGCAGTATTTT.

In nucleotides, the CDR3 is TGTGCCAGCAGCCCCCACCGCGGGGGGCCCGATAAAGAGACCCAGTACTTC. Translated: CASSPHRGGPDKETQYF. This chain connects TRBV2 to TRBJ2-5, with TRBD2 matching over 8 bases. The CDR3 consists of 17 residues. Germline CDR1 and CDR2: SNHLY and FYNNEI. Trimming took 6 bases from V and 3 from J; bases not matched to a gene: 15.

The chain employs TRBV5-1 and TRBJ1-2; TRBD1 aligns across 8 bases. V dropped 4 bases and J dropped 4; count of bases not matched to a gene: 9. The CDR3 spans 15 residues. Germline CDR1 and CDR2: SGHRS and YFSETQ. The CDR3 DNA reads TGCGCCAGCAGCACACCGGACAGGGTTGGCTATGGCTACACCTTC. Translated: CASSTPDRVGYGYTF.

This clone was recorded only once. The chain uses TRBV2 and TRBJ2-7, with TRBD1 identical over 7 bases. V shed 5 bases and J 2 bases; nucleotides not matched to a gene: 6. Per the germline V gene, CDR1 is SNHLY and CDR2 is FYNNEI. The CDR3 length is 14 residues. The CDR3 sequence is CASSTQGVTYEQYF. DNA of the CDR3: TGTGCCAGCAGTACGCAGGGGGTCACCTACGAGCAGTACTTC.